The rows below give T cell receptor beta chains drawn from one sample of a study of shared clonotypes between healthy human individuals. Profiling relied on immunoSEQ multiplex PCR, and the TCRdb table lists in-frame clones only, not all of them. The sample lists millions of clones, more than 90% occurring once. Sequencing used naive CD4+ T cells sorted from blood. The receptors originated from a man aged 18 to 30 in good health. The CDR3 runs from the conserved cysteine through the conserved F or W. Fields, in order: clone size, D gene, J gene, V gene, CDR3 protein, CDR3 DNA. The D gene is left open where the match is weak. The listing skips clone size in some rows; elsewhere it reads once, few, many or a size class.

size: -
D: TRBD2
J: TRBJ2-3
V: TRBV28
CDR3: CASSGTSGGSFTDTQYF
DNA: TGTGCCAGCAGTGGGACTAGCGGGGGGTCCTTCACAGATACGCAGTATTTT

size: -
D: -
J: TRBJ2-1
V: TRBV6-5
CDR3: CASSLRGSSYNEQFF
DNA: TGTGCCAGCAGTTTACGGGGTAGCTCCTACAATGAGCAGTTCTTC

size: -
D: -
J: TRBJ2-7
V: TRBV10-2
CDR3: CASRTSKRYSYEQYF
DNA: TGCGCCAGCAGGACGTCTAAGCGGTACTCCTACGAGCAGTACTTC

size: once
D: -
J: TRBJ1-4
V: TRBV9
CDR3: CASSVGGRKVSNEKLFF
DNA: TGTGCCAGCAGCGTAGGAGGGAGAAAGGTTTCTAATGAAAAACTGTTTTTT

size: -
D: -
J: TRBJ2-3
V: TRBV7-2
CDR3: CASSSERASTDTQYF
DNA: TGTGCCAGCAGCTCTGAGCGGGCCAGCACAGATACGCAGTATTTT

size: -
D: -
J: TRBJ1-2
V: TRBV15
CDR3: CATSRGGGYGYTF
DNA: TGTGCCACCAGCAGAGGGGGAGGCTATGGCTACACCTTC

size: -
D: TRBD2
J: TRBJ2-1
V: TRBV18
CDR3: CASPPGLAGGLNEQFF
DNA: TGTGCCAGCCCTCCCGGGCTAGCGGGAGGGTTGAATGAGCAGTTCTTC

size: -
D: -
J: TRBJ1-1
V: TRBV5-5
CDR3: CASSLEGVMNTEAFF
DNA: TGTGCCAGCAGCTTGGAGGGGGTGATGAACACTGAAGCTTTCTTT

size: -
D: TRBD1
J: TRBJ1-4
V: TRBV19
CDR3: CASRTNRGATNEKLFF
DNA: TGTGCCAGTAGGACCAACAGGGGGGCGACTAATGAAAAACTGTTTTTT

size: -
D: -
J: TRBJ1-2
V: TRBV5-4
CDR3: CASSLGEGYYGYTF
DNA: TGTGCCAGCAGCTTGGGGGAGGGCTATTATGGCTACACCTTC

size: -
D: -
J: TRBJ2-7
V: TRBV5-1
CDR3: CASSSGKVEQYF
DNA: TGCGCCAGCAGCTCTGGGAAGGTTGAGCAGTACTTC

size: -
D: TRBD1
J: TRBJ2-1
V: TRBV9
CDR3: CASSRGGVSSYNEQFF
DNA: TGTGCCAGCAGCAGAGGGGGCGTAAGTTCCTACAATGAGCAGTTCTTC

size: -
D: -
J: TRBJ1-1
V: TRBV7-8
CDR3: CASSRVNTEAFF
DNA: TGTGCCAGCAGTCGGGTGAACACTGAAGCTTTCTTT

size: -
D: -
J: TRBJ1-6
V: TRBV2
CDR3: CATCWGGGNSPLHF
DNA: TGTGCCACTTGCTGGGGGGGCGGAAATTCACCCCTCCACTTT

size: -
D: -
J: TRBJ2-5
V: TRBV6-1
CDR3: CASSHQETQYF
DNA: TGTGCCAGCAGCCACCAAGAGACCCAGTACTTC

size: once
D: TRBD2
J: TRBJ2-7
V: TRBV4-3
CDR3: CASSQISGSSYEQYF
DNA: TGCGCCAGCAGCCAAATTAGCGGGAGCTCCTACGAGCAGTACTTC

size: -
D: -
J: TRBJ2-2
V: TRBV9
CDR3: CASSVGGRMNTGELFF
DNA: TGTGCCAGCAGCGTAGGGGGCAGAATGAACACCGGGGAGCTGTTTTTT

size: -
D: -
J: TRBJ1-2
V: TRBV10-3
CDR3: CAISDGQANYGYTF
DNA: TGTGCCATCAGTGATGGGCAGGCAAACTATGGCTACACCTTC

size: -
D: TRBD2
J: TRBJ2-7
V: TRBV7-2
CDR3: CASSKFTSGSGYEQYF
DNA: TGTGCCAGCAGCAAATTCACTAGCGGGAGTGGGTACGAGCAGTACTTC

size: -
D: -
J: TRBJ1-2
V: TRBV6-1
CDR3: CASSAGGSNYGYTF
DNA: TGTGCCAGCAGTGCGGGGGGGAGTAACTATGGCTACACCTTC

size: -
D: -
J: TRBJ2-5
V: TRBV5-8
CDR3: CASSLSGATLETQYF
DNA: TGTGCCAGCAGCTTGTCCGGTGCCACGCTGGAGACCCAGTACTTC

size: -
D: -
J: TRBJ2-5
V: TRBV19
CDR3: CASSSGGLLETQYF
DNA: TGTGCCAGTAGTTCGGGGGGCTTGTTGGAGACCCAGTACTTC

size: -
D: TRBD1
J: TRBJ2-3
V: TRBV2
CDR3: CASRSGTGTDTQYF
DNA: TGTGCCAGCAGATCCGGGACAGGCACAGATACGCAGTATTTT

size: -
D: TRBD1
J: TRBJ1-2
V: TRBV10-3
CDR3: CAISDRGAVDGYTF
DNA: TGTGCCATCAGTGACAGGGGGGCAGTGGATGGCTACACCTTC

size: few
D: TRBD1
J: TRBJ1-1
V: TRBV7-6
CDR3: CASSLVWDRNTEAFF
DNA: TGTGCCAGCAGCTTAGTGTGGGACAGAAACACTGAAGCTTTCTTT

size: -
D: TRBD2
J: TRBJ2-1
V: TRBV5-4
CDR3: CASSITGGNEQFF
DNA: TGTGCCAGCAGCATCACGGGAGGCAATGAGCAGTTCTTC

size: -
D: TRBD1
J: TRBJ1-4
V: TRBV28
CDR3: CASSARGDRGEKLFF
DNA: TGTGCCAGCAGCGCGCGGGGGGACAGGGGAGAAAAACTGTTTTTT

size: -
D: -
J: TRBJ1-3
V: TRBV10-3
CDR3: CAISIRGTGNTIYF
DNA: TGTGCCATCAGTATAAGGGGGACTGGAAACACCATATATTTT

size: -
D: -
J: TRBJ1-1
V: TRBV11-2
CDR3: CASSVVQGNTEAFF
DNA: TGTGCCAGCAGCGTAGTACAGGGCAACACTGAAGCTTTCTTT

size: -
D: TRBD2
J: TRBJ2-7
V: TRBV28
CDR3: CASTTSGGGSYEQYF
DNA: TGTGCCTCGACGACTAGCGGGGGTGGGAGCTACGAGCAGTACTTC

size: -
D: TRBD2
J: TRBJ2-5
V: TRBV10-3
CDR3: CAISPRGNSGEETQYF
DNA: TGTGCCATCAGCCCCAGGGGTAATAGCGGGGAAGAGACCCAGTACTTC

size: -
D: TRBD2
J: TRBJ2-7
V: TRBV25-1
CDR3: CASSGEKREAYEQYF
DNA: TGTGCCAGCAGTGGTGAGAAACGGGAGGCCTACGAGCAGTACTTC

size: -
D: TRBD1
J: TRBJ2-1
V: TRBV4-1
CDR3: CASSQPVQDRDNEQFF
DNA: TGCGCCAGCAGCCAACCCGTCCAAGACAGGGACAATGAGCAGTTCTTC